This is a list of T cell receptor beta chains from one sample in a study of shared clonotypes between healthy human individuals. Assay: immunoSEQ multiplex PCR; the TCRdb copy retains only in-frame clones and omits some. The data contain about 1.5 million clones, 96% of them singletons. Material for sequencing was naive CD4+ T cells sorted from blood. Source of these receptors: a man younger than 40 in good health. Each CDR3 is given with its conserved first and last residue. A D gene is named only where the DNA matches it firmly. Part of the rows lack a size; the others show once, few, many or a class for expanded clones.

D: NA
size: NA
V: TRBV6-4
J: TRBJ1-5
CDR3: CASSELYKTADQPQHF
DNA: TGTGCCAGCAGTGAGTTATACAAAACGGCGGATCAGCCCCAGCATTTT

D: TRBD2
size: NA
V: TRBV18
J: TRBJ2-5
CDR3: CASSPIPSGSTETQYF
DNA: TGTGCCAGCTCACCAATCCCTAGCGGGAGCACTGAGACCCAGTACTTC

D: TRBD2
size: few
V: TRBV5-1
J: TRBJ2-7
CDR3: CASSLIGRGGPTYEQYF
DNA: TGCGCCAGCAGCTTGATTGGGCGGGGGGGTCCCACCTACGAGCAGTACTTC

D: NA
size: NA
V: TRBV6-1
J: TRBJ1-5
CDR3: CASSDRGFREPQHF
DNA: TGTGCCAGCAGTGATCGGGGGTTTCGAGAGCCCCAGCATTTT

D: TRBD1
size: NA
V: TRBV9
J: TRBJ2-7
CDR3: CASSVDGTGYEQYF
DNA: TGTGCCAGCAGCGTAGACGGGACAGGGTACGAGCAGTACTTC

D: TRBD2
size: NA
V: TRBV2
J: TRBJ2-3
CDR3: CASRGGTSGRAPTDTQYF
DNA: TGTGCCAGCAGGGGCGGGACTAGCGGGAGGGCCCCCACAGATACGCAGTATTTT

D: NA
size: NA
V: TRBV21-1
J: TRBJ2-4
CDR3: CASSKYQGRTKNIQYF
DNA: TGTGCCAGCAGCAAATACCAGGGTCGAACCAAAAACATTCAGTACTTC

D: TRBD2
size: NA
V: TRBV7-9
J: TRBJ2-5
CDR3: CASSWTSAETQYF
DNA: TGTGCCAGCAGCTGGACTAGCGCAGAGACCCAGTACTTC

D: NA
size: NA
V: TRBV29-1
J: TRBJ1-4
CDR3: CSVVDQSNEKLFF
DNA: TGCAGCGTTGTAGACCAAAGTAATGAAAAACTGTTTTTT

D: NA
size: NA
V: TRBV6-5
J: TRBJ2-7
CDR3: CASTAAPLSYEQYF
DNA: TGTGCCAGCACGGCAGCACCTTTGTCCTACGAGCAGTACTTC

D: NA
size: NA
V: TRBV7-6
J: TRBJ2-1
CDR3: CASSLPDHHEQFF
DNA: TGTGCCAGCAGCTTACCCGACCATCATGAGCAGTTCTTC

D: TRBD1
size: once
V: TRBV6-5
J: TRBJ2-1
CDR3: CASSSGGTYNEQFF
DNA: TGTGCCAGCAGTTCAGGGGGTACCTACAATGAGCAGTTCTTC

D: TRBD2
size: once
V: TRBV7-8
J: TRBJ2-3
CDR3: CASSTSATDTQYF
DNA: TGTGCCAGCAGCACTAGCGCGACAGATACGCAGTATTTT

D: NA
size: NA
V: TRBV27
J: TRBJ2-5
CDR3: CASSFRLGETRRQTQYF
DNA: TGTGCCAGCAGTTTCAGGTTGGGCGAGACTAGACGTCAGACCCAGTACTTC

D: TRBD1
size: NA
V: TRBV11-2
J: TRBJ2-6
CDR3: CASSSFGQGLDSGANVLTF
DNA: TGTGCCAGCAGCTCCTTCGGACAGGGGCTCGACTCTGGGGCCAACGTCCTGACTTTC

D: NA
size: NA
V: TRBV19
J: TRBJ2-7
CDR3: CASSSRGRLLSQAYEQYF
DNA: TGTGCCAGTAGCTCGCGGGGGCGGCTGCTATCACAAGCCTACGAGCAGTACTTC

D: NA
size: NA
V: TRBV14
J: TRBJ2-1
CDR3: CASSQTRRGNNEQFF
DNA: TGTGCCAGCAGCCAAACTAGGAGAGGTAACAATGAGCAGTTCTTC

D: TRBD1
size: NA
V: TRBV25-1
J: TRBJ1-2
CDR3: CASSESGRGRGGYTF
DNA: TGTGCCAGCAGTGAATCCGGCAGGGGGAGGGGTGGCTACACCTTC

D: TRBD1
size: NA
V: TRBV5-4
J: TRBJ2-5
CDR3: CASSGTGGYQETQYF
DNA: TGTGCCAGCAGCGGGACAGGGGGCTACCAAGAGACCCAGTACTTC

D: NA
size: NA
V: TRBV7-2
J: TRBJ2-6
CDR3: CASSYRSGVAGANVLTF
DNA: TGTGCCAGCAGCTACCGCTCCGGGGTGGCTGGGGCCAACGTCCTGACTTTC

D: NA
size: NA
V: TRBV18
J: TRBJ2-3
CDR3: CASSPLPGSTDTQYF
DNA: TGTGCCAGCTCACCATTACCAGGTAGCACAGATACGCAGTATTTT

D: NA
size: once
V: TRBV7-3
J: TRBJ1-1
CDR3: CASSLYGRKNTEAFF
DNA: TGTGCCAGCAGCTTATACGGGCGGAAGAACACTGAAGCTTTCTTT

D: NA
size: NA
V: TRBV2
J: TRBJ2-4
CDR3: CASINEGTKNIQYF
DNA: TGTGCCAGCATTAACGAGGGTACCAAAAACATTCAGTACTTC

D: TRBD1
size: NA
V: TRBV7-2
J: TRBJ1-4
CDR3: CASGSDREYEKLFF
DNA: TGTGCCAGCGGTTCGGACAGGGAGTATGAAAAACTGTTTTTT

D: TRBD2
size: NA
V: TRBV10-3
J: TRBJ2-1
CDR3: CATGAGGSIEQFF
DNA: TGTGCCACGGGGGCGGGAGGGTCCATTGAGCAGTTCTTC

D: NA
size: NA
V: TRBV11-2
J: TRBJ1-4
CDR3: CASSLGPNEKLFF
DNA: TGTGCCAGCAGCTTAGGCCCTAATGAAAAACTGTTTTTT

D: NA
size: NA
V: TRBV19
J: TRBJ2-2
CDR3: CASSILGQHTGELFF
DNA: TGTGCCAGTAGTATATTAGGACAGCACACCGGGGAGCTGTTTTTT

D: NA
size: NA
V: TRBV7-2
J: TRBJ2-3
CDR3: CASSLEGFTDTQYF
DNA: TGTGCCAGCAGCTTAGAGGGCTTTACAGATACGCAGTATTTT

D: NA
size: NA
V: TRBV29-1
J: TRBJ2-5
CDR3: CSVRGNRETQYF
DNA: TGCAGCGTCAGGGGTAATCGGGAGACCCAGTACTTC

D: NA
size: NA
V: TRBV9
J: TRBJ2-1
CDR3: CASSSPRRLGYNEQFF
DNA: TGTGCCAGCAGCTCCCCCCGACGCCTTGGCTACAATGAGCAGTTCTTC

D: NA
size: NA
V: TRBV5-4
J: TRBJ2-1
CDR3: CASTDSSSYNEQFF
DNA: TGTGCCAGCACGGACTCGAGCTCCTACAATGAGCAGTTCTTC

D: TRBD1
size: NA
V: TRBV30
J: TRBJ2-5
CDR3: CAWTVGQVVQETQYF
DNA: TGTGCCTGGACCGTGGGACAGGTTGTCCAAGAGACCCAGTACTTC

D: TRBD2
size: once
V: TRBV11-2
J: TRBJ2-7
CDR3: CASSSGLGSYEQYF
DNA: TGTGCCAGCAGCTCGGGACTAGGGTCCTACGAGCAGTACTTC

D: NA
size: NA
V: TRBV11-2
J: TRBJ2-5
CDR3: CASSSRETQYF
DNA: TGTGCCAGCAGCTCTCGTGAGACCCAGTACTTC

D: TRBD1
size: once
V: TRBV5-6
J: TRBJ2-3
CDR3: CASSIRDRITDTQYF
DNA: TGTGCCAGCAGCATACGGGACAGGATTACAGATACGCAGTATTTT

D: TRBD1
size: NA
V: TRBV18
J: TRBJ1-5
CDR3: CASSPTGGDGNQPQHF
DNA: TGTGCCAGCTCACCCACAGGGGGGGACGGCAATCAGCCCCAGCATTTT

D: TRBD2
size: NA
V: TRBV19
J: TRBJ2-7
CDR3: CASRIAGKSSYEQYF
DNA: TGTGCCAGTAGAATAGCGGGCAAAAGCTCCTACGAGCAGTACTTC

D: NA
size: NA
V: TRBV6-5
J: TRBJ2-7
CDR3: CASSYRRAHEQYF
DNA: TGTGCCAGCAGTTACCGAAGGGCCCACGAGCAGTACTTC

D: NA
size: NA
V: TRBV5-1
J: TRBJ2-3
CDR3: CASSLDGRAGDTQYF
DNA: TGCGCCAGCAGCTTGGATGGGAGAGCTGGAGATACGCAGTATTTT

D: NA
size: NA
V: TRBV15
J: TRBJ1-4
CDR3: CATSREEGSNEKLFF
DNA: TGTGCCACCAGCAGAGAGGAAGGGTCCAATGAAAAACTGTTTTTT

D: TRBD1
size: NA
V: TRBV9
J: TRBJ2-2
CDR3: CASSVGTRRDRGPGELFF
DNA: TGTGCCAGCAGCGTAGGCACGCGACGGGACAGGGGGCCCGGGGAGCTGTTTTTT

D: TRBD2
size: NA
V: TRBV6-5
J: TRBJ2-5
CDR3: CASSYGASGGQETQYF
DNA: TGTGCCAGCAGTTACGGTGCTAGCGGGGGCCAAGAGACCCAGTACTTC